This TCR beta chain was retrieved from a study of shared T cell receptors in the human thymus. The CDR3 has 16 amino acids. Between the trimmed V and J ends, which lost 4 bases and 0 bases, there was a span of 15 bases. Per germline, CDR1 SEHNR and CDR2 FQNEAQ (reference sequence). The assay was immunoSEQ multiplex PCR, and TCRdb's table has in-frame clones only and misses some. This sample yields hundreds of thousands of clones, of which 88% are seen a single time; about 0.01% belongs to the top ten. The sample also formed part of further work on human thymus T cells. From that report: Thymus was obtained from resections taken during corrective heart surgery. Within thymic and blood repertoires, V and J gene usage appeared to be biased. Unrelated people showed highly overlapping thymic repertoires, related research reported.

This chain links TRBV7-9 with TRBJ2-5; D is undetermined. This clonotype was obtained from a boy under three years old with a congenital heart defect. Source material: thymocytes. In nucleotides, the CDR3 is TGTGCCAGCAGCTGGTTCTTAGCCAGAGACCAAGAGACCCAGTACTTC. This encodes CASSWFLARDQETQYF.